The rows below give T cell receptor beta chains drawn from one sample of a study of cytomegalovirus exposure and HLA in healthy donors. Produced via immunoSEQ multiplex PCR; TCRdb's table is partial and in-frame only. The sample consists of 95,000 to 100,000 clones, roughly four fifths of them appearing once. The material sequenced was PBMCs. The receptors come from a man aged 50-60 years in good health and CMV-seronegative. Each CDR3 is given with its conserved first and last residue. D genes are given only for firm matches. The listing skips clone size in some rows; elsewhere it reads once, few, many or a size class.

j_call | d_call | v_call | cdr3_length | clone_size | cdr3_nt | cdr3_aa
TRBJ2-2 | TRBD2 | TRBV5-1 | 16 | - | TGCGCCAGCAGCTTGGTAGCGGGGCAAGGGACCGGGGAGCTGTTTTTT | CASSLVAGQGTGELFF
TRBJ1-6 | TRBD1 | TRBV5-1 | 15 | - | TGCGCCAGCAGCAGGGGGGACAGGGATAATTCACCCCTCCACTTT | CASSRGDRDNSPLHF
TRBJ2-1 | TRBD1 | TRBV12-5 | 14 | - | TGTGCTAGTGGCCCGGGACAGGGGGACAATGAGCAGTTCTTC | CASGPGQGDNEQFF
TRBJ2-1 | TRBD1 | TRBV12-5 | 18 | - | TGTGCTAGTGGTTTGGAAGGGGAAGGGACAGCCTCCTACAATGAGCAGTTCTTC | CASGLEGEGTASYNEQFF
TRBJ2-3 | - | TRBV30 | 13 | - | TGTGCCTGGAGTGCAGGAACCACAGATACGCAGTATTTT | CAWSAGTTDTQYF
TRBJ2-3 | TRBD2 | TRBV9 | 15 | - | TGTGCCAGCAGCGAGGTAGCGGGAGAGCGGAATACGCAGTATTTT | CASSEVAGERNTQYF
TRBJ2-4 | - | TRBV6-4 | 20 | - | TGTGCCAGCAGTGACTCATCGGCGGGATACATGGGGGTAGCCAAAAACATTCAGTACTTC | CASSDSSAGYMGVAKNIQYF
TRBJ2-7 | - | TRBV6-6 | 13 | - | TGTGCCACCCTAGAGGGAGGAGCGGGCGAGCAGTACTTC | CATLEGGAGEQYF
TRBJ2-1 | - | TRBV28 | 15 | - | TGTGCCAGCAGTCGAGGGGGAGAGACCTACAATGAGCAGTTCTTC | CASSRGGETYNEQFF
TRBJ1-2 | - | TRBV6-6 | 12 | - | TGTGCCAGCCTTCGCGGAGACTATGGCTACACCTTC | CASLRGDYGYTF
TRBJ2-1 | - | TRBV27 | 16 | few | TGTGCCAGCACACCCCAGGGTTCTACCTCCTACAATGAGCAGTTCTTC | CASTPQGSTSYNEQFF
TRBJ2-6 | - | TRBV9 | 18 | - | TGTGCCAGCAGCGTAGCCTATACAGGACCCTCTGGGGCCAACGTCCTGACTTTC | CASSVAYTGPSGANVLTF
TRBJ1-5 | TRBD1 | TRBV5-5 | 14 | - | TGTGCCAGCAGCGGACAGGGGTCGAATCAGCCCCAGCATTTT | CASSGQGSNQPQHF
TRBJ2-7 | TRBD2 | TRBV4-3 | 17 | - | TGCGCCAGCAGCCAAGGCCCGGGACTAGCGGGAGACGACGAGCAGTACTTC | CASSQGPGLAGDDEQYF
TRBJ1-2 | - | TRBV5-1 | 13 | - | TGCGCCAGCAGCCCCGGGGTAAACTATGGCTACACCTTC | CASSPGVNYGYTF
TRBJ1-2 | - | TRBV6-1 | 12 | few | TGTGCCAGCAGCGGGGGGCACTATGGCTACACCTTC | CASSGGHYGYTF
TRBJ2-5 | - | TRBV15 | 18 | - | TGTGCCACCAGCAGAACCCCCGGGGTAGGATCAAAAAAAGAGACCCAGTACTTC | CATSRTPGVGSKKETQYF
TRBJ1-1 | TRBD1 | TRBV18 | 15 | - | TGTGCCAGCTCACCTACCCTACAGGGGGGCACTGAAGCTTTCTTT | CASSPTLQGGTEAFF
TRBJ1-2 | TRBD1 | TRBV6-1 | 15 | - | TGTGCCAGCAGTGCTGGGACAGGTGATTCGAGGGGCTACACCTTC | CASSAGTGDSRGYTF
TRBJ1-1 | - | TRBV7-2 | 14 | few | TGTGCCAGCAGCGGTCAGGGTAGGGTCACTGAAGCTTTCTTT | CASSGQGRVTEAFF
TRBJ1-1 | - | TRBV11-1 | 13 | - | TGTGCCAGCAGCCTAGACAGGAACACTGAAGCTTTCTTT | CASSLDRNTEAFF
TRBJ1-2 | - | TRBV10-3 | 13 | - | TGTGCCATCAGTGACGGGATCCTCTATGGCTACACCTTC | CAISDGILYGYTF
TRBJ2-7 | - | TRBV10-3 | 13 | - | TGTGCCATCAGTGTAAGCGGTGCCTACGAGCAGTACTTC | CAISVSGAYEQYF
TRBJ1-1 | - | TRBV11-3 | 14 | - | TGTGCCAGCAGCTCCGCTGGGCCCGGGGGGGGAACTTTCTTT | CASSSAGPGGGTFF
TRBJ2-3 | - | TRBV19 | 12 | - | TGTGCCAGTAAATCTAGAGCAGATACGCAGTATTTT | CASKSRADTQYF
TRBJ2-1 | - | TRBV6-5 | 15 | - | TGTGCCAGCAGTTACTCGAGGACTACTTCCAATGAGCAGTTCTTC | CASSYSRTTSNEQFF
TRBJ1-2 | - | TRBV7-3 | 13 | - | TGTGCCAGCAGCTTATACGCAGGCTATGGCTACACCTTC | CASSLYAGYGYTF
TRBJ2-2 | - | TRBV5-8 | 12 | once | TGTGCCAGCAGCCCCCTCACCGGGGAGCTGTTTTTT | CASSPLTGELFF
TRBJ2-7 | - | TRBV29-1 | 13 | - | TGCAGCGTTGGCGGCTACCTTTCCTACGAGCAGTACTTC | CSVGGYLSYEQYF
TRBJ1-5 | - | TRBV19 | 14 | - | TGTGCCAGTATGGTGGGGGGAAGGGATCAGCCCCAGCATTTT | CASMVGGRDQPQHF
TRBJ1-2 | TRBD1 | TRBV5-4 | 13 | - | TGTGCCAGCAGCCTCCTGGACAGGGGTGGCTACACCTTC | CASSLLDRGGYTF
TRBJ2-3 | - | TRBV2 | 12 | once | TGTGCCAGCAGTGCGGGGTCAGATACGCAGTATTTT | CASSAGSDTQYF
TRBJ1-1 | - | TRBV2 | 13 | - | TGTGCCAGCACCCTGGACAGGAACACTGAAGCTTTCTTT | CASTLDRNTEAFF
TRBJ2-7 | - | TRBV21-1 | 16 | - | TGTGCCAGCGATACGGACAGGACTATTCCGGCCCTCGAGCAGTACTTC | CASDTDRTIPALEQYF
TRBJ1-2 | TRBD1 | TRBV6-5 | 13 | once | TGTGCCAGCGTTGGGGGACAGGGCTTTGGCTACACCTTC | CASVGGQGFGYTF
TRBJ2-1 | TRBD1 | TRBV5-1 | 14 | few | TGCGCCAGCAGCCCGGGGACAGGGGTAGATGAGCAGTTCTTC | CASSPGTGVDEQFF
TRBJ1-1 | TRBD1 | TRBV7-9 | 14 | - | TGTGCCAGCAGCCCGAGGACAGGGGGCACTGAAGCTTTCTTT | CASSPRTGGTEAFF
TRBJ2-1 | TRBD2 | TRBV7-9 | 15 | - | TGTGCCAGCAGCTTAATAGCGGGGAGTCCTAATGAGCAGTTCTTC | CASSLIAGSPNEQFF
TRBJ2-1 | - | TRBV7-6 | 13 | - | TGTGCCAGCAGACCTAGCCGGGACAATGAGCAGTTCTTC | CASRPSRDNEQFF
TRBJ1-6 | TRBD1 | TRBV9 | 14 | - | TGTGCCAGCAGCGCCCAGGGGGCCAATTCACCCCTCCACTTT | CASSAQGANSPLHF
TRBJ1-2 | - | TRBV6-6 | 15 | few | TGTGCCAGCAGTTACTCTGGGAGATCTAACTATGGCTACACCTTC | CASSYSGRSNYGYTF
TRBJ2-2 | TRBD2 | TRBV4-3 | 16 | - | TGCGCCAGCAGCCAAATGGGGGGGGACCAGGGTGGGGAGCTGTTTTTT | CASSQMGGDQGGELFF
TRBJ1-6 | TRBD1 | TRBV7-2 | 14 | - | TGTGCCAGCAGGAAAGACAGGGGTAATTCACCCCTCCACTTT | CASRKDRGNSPLHF
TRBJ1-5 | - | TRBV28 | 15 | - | TGTGCCAGCAGTTGGGATGGGGCTCGAAATCAGCCCCAGCATTTT | CASSWDGARNQPQHF
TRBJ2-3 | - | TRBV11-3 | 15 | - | TGTGCCAGCAGCCGGGGAGGCACTAGCACAGATACGCAGTATTTT | CASSRGGTSTDTQYF
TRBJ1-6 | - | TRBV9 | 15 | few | TGTGCCAGCAGCTACGGGGGACTGGGGAATTCACCCCTCCACTTT | CASSYGGLGNSPLHF
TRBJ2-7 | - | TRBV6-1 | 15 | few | TGTGCCAGCAGTGAAGCACAGAAAATTACCTACGAGCAGTACTTC | CASSEAQKITYEQYF
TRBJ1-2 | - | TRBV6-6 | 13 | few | TGTGCCAGCAGACTACAGGGCCGGTATGGCTACACCTTC | CASRLQGRYGYTF
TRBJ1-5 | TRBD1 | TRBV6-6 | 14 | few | TGTGCCAGCAGTCGACAGGGTTTGCATCAGCCCCAGCATTTT | CASSRQGLHQPQHF
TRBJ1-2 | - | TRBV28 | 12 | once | TGTGCCAGCAGTAAGCTTTCAGGTGGCTACACCTTC | CASSKLSGGYTF
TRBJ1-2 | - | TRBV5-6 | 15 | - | TGTGCCAGCAGCCCAGGGTCGCCCTTCAACTATGGCTACACCTTC | CASSPGSPFNYGYTF
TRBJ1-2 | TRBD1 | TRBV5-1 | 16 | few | TGCGCCAGCAGCTTAACAGGGGTTCCCACTAACTATGGCTACACCTTC | CASSLTGVPTNYGYTF
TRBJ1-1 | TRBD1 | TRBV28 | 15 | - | TGTGCCAGCACCAGGGACAGGGGTCCAACACTTAAAGCTTTCTTT | CASTRDRGPTLKAFF
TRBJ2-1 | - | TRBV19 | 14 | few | TGTGCCAGTAGTATAGCGGGAGCGGGCAATGAGCAGTTCTTC | CASSIAGAGNEQFF
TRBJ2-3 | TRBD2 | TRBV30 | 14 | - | TGTGCCTGGAGACTAGCGGGTAGCACAGATACGCAGTATTTT | CAWRLAGSTDTQYF
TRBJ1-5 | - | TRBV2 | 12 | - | TGTGCCAGCAATTGGGGGGGCCAGCCCCAGCATTTT | CASNWGGQPQHF
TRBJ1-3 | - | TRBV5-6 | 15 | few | TGTGCCAGCAGCTTGGTTTCAGGCTCTGGAAACACCATATATTTT | CASSLVSGSGNTIYF